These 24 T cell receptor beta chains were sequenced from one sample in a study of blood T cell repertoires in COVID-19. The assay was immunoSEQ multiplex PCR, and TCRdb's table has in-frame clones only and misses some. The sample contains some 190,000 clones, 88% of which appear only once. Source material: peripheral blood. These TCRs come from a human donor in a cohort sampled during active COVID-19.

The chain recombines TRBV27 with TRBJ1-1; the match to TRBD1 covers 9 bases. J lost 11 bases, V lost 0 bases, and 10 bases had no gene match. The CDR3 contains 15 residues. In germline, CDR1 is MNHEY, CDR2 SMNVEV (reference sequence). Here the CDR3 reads CASSLSSRDRERAFF. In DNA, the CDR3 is TGTGCCAGCAGTTTATCGAGCAGGGACAGGGAAAGGGCTTTCTTT.

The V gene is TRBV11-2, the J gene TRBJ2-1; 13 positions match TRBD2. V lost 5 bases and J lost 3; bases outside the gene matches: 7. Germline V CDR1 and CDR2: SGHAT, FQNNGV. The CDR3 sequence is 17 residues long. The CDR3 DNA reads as TGTGCCAGCAGCAGGACTAGCGGGAGATTCGGCTACAATGAGCAGTTCTTC. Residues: CASSRTSGRFGYNEQFF. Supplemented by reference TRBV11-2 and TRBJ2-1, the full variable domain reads EAGVAQSPRYKIIEKRQSVAFWCNPISGHATLYWYQQILGQGPKLLIQFQNNGVVDDSQLPKDRFSAERLKGVDSTLKIQPAKLEDSAVYLCASSRTSGRFGYNEQFFGPGTRLTVL.

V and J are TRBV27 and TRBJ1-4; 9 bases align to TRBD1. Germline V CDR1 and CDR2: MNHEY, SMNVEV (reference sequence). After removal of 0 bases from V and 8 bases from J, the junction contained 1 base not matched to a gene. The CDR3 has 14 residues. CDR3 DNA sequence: TGTGCCAGCAGTTTATCGGACAGGGGCGAAAAACTGTTTTTT. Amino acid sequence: CASSLSDRGEKLFF.

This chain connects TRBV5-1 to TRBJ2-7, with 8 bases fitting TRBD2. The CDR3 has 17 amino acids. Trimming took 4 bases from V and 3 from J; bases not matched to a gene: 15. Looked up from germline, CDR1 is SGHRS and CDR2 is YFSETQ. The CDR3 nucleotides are TGCGCCAGCAGCCCCGACTTAGGTAGCGGGAACTACTACGAGCAGTACTTC. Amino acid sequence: CASSPDLGSGNYYEQYF.

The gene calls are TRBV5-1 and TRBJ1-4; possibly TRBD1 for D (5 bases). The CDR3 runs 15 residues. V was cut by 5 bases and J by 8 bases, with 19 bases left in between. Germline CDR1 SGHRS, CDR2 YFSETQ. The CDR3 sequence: CASSLGGSLEEKLFF. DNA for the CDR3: TGCGCCAGCAGTCTCGGGGGGAGTCTGGAAGAAAAACTGTTTTTT.

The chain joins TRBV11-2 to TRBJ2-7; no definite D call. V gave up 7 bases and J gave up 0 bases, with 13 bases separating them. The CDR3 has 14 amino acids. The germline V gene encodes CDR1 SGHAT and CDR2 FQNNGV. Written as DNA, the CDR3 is TGTGCCAGCACACCGATGCTTAGCTCCTACGAGCAGTACTTC. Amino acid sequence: CASTPMLSSYEQYF.

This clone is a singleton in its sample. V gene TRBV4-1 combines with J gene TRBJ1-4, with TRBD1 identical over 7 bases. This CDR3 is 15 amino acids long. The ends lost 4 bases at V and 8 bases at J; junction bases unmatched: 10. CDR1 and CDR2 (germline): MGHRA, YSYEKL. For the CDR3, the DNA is TGCGCCAGCAGCCTAGCACACAGGGGTAGCGAAAAACTGTTTTTT. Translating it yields CASSLAHRGSEKLFF.

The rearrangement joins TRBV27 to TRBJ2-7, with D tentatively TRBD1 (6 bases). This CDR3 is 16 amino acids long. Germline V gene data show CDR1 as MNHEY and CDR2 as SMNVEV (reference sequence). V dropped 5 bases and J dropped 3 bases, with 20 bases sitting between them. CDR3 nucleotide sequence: TGTGCCAGCAGTAGAAAAGGACAGCTTCTATACTACGAGCAGTACTTC. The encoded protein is CASSRKGQLLYYEQYF.

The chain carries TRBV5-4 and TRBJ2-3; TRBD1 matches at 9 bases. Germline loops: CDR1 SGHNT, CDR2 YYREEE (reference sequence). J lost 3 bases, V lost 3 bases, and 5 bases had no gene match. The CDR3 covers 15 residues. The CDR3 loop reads CASSSDRGKTDTQYF. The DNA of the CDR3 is TGTGCCAGCAGCTCGGACAGGGGAAAGACAGATACGCAGTATTTT.

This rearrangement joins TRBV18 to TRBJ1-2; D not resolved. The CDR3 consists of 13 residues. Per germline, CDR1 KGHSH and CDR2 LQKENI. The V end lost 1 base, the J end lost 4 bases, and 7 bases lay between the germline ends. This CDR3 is CASSPLPFYGYTF. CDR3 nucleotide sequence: TGTGCCAGCTCACCACTTCCCTTCTATGGCTACACCTTC.

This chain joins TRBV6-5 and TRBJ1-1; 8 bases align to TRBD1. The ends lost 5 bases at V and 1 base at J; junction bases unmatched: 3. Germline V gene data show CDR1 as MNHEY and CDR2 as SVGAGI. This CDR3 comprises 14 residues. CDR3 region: CASSQGAGNTEAFF. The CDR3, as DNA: TGTGCCAGCAGTCAGGGGGCTGGGAACACTGAAGCTTTCTTT.

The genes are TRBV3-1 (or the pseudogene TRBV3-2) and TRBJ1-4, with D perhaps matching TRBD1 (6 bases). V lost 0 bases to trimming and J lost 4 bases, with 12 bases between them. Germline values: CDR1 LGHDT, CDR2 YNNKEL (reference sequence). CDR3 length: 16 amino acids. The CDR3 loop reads CASSQDPGVLNEKLFF. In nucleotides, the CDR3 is TGTGCCAGCAGCCAAGACCCAGGGGTCCTTAATGAAAAACTGTTTTTT.

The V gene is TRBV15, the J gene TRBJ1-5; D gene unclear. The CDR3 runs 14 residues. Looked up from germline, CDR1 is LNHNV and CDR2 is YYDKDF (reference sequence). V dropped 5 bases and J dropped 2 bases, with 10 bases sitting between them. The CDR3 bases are TGTGCCACCAGCCCCCGAACAGGCAATCAGCCCCAGCATTTT. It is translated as CATSPRTGNQPQHF.

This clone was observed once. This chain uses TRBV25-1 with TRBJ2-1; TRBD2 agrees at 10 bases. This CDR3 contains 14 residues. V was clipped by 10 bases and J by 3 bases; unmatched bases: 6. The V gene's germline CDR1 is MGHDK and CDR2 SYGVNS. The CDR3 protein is CATFTSGDYNEQFF. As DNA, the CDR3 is TGTGCCACCTTCACTAGCGGGGACTACAATGAGCAGTTCTTC.

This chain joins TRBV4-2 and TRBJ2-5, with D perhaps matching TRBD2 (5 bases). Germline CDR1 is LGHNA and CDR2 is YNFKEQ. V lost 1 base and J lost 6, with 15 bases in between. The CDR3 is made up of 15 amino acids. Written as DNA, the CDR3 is TGTGCCAGCAGCCAAGGGACTTCAATGGCAAAGACCCAGTACTTC. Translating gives CASSQGTSMAKTQYF.

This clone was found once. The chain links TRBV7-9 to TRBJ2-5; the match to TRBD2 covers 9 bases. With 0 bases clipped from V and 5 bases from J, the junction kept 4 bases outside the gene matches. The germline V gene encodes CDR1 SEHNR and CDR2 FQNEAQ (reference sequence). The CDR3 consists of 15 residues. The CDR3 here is CASSLAASGVETQYF. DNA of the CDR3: TGTGCCAGCAGCTTAGCGGCTAGCGGGGTCGAGACCCAGTACTTC.

CDR3 in amino acids: CASSRDRTYEQYF. The CDR3 nucleotides are TGCGCCAGCAGCCGGGACAGGACCTACGAGCAGTACTTC. This chain connects TRBV4-3 to TRBJ2-7, with 8 bases fitting TRBD1. This CDR3 spans 13 amino acids. Germline CDR1 LGHNA, CDR2 YSLEER. V was pared by 4 bases and J by 2 bases, with 1 base of the junction left unmatched.

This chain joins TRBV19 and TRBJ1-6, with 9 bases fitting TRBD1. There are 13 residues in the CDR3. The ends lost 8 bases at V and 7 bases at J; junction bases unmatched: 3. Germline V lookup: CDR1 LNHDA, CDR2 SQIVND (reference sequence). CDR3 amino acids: CASRQGGNSPLHF. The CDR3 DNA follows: TGTGCCAGTCGACAGGGGGGAAATTCACCCCTCCACTTT.

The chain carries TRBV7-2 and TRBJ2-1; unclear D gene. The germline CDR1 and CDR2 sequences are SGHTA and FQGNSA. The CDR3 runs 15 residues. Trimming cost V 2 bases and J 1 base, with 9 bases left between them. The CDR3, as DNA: TGTGCCAGCAGCTTACCCCGGCGGTCCTACAATGAGCAGTTCTTC. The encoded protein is CASSLPRRSYNEQFF. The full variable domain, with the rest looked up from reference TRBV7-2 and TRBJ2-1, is GAGVSQSPSNKVTEKGKDVELRCDPISGHTALYWYRQSLGQGLEFLIYFQGNSAPDKSGLPSDRFSAERTGGSVSTLTIQRTQQEDSAVYLCASSLPRRSYNEQFFGPGTRLTVL.

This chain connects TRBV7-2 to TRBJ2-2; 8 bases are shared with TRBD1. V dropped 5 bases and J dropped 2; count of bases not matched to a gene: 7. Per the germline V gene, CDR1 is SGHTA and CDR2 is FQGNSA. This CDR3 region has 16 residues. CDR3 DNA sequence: TGTGCCAGCAGCCCCCGGACAGGGCTAAACACCGGGGAGCTGTTTTTT. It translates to CASSPRTGLNTGELFF.

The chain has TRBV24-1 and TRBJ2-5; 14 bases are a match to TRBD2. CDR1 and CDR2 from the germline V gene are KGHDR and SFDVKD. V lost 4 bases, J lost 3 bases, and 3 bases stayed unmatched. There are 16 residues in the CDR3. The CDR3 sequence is CATSDPTSGGEETQYF. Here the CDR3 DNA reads TGTGCCACCAGTGACCCGACTAGCGGGGGGGAAGAGACCCAGTACTTC.

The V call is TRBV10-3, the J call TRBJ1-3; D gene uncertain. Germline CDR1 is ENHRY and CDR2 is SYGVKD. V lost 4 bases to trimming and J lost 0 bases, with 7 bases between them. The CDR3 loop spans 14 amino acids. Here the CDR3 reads CAISGTVSGNTIYF. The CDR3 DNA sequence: TGTGCCATCAGTGGCACGGTCTCTGGAAACACCATATATTTT.

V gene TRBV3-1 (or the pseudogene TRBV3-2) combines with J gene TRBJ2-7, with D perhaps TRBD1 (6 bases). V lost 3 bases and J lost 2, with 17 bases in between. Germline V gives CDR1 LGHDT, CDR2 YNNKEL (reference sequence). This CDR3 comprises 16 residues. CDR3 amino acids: CASSQGATGAAYEQYF. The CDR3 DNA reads TGTGCCAGCAGCCAGGGGGCGACGGGCGCAGCCTACGAGCAGTACTTC.

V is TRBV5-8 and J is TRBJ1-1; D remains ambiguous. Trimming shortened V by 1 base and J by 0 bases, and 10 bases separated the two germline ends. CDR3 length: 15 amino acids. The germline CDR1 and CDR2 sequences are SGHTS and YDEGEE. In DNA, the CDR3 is TGTGCCAGCAGCTTGCGCCTGGGCATGAACACTGAAGCTTTCTTT. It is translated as CASSLRLGMNTEAFF.